The source of this TCR beta chain is a study of patients and donors after allogeneic stem cell transplantation. In this sample, this clonotype turned up many times. The CDR3 covers 14 residues. CDR1 and CDR2 (germline): MNHEY, SVGAGI. Trimming shortened V by 2 bases and J by 3 bases, and 10 bases separated the two germline ends. TCRdb reanalysed the RT-PCR reads using MiXCR and keeps one entry per CDR3 protein. The table includes hundreds of thousands of distinct CDR3 sequences, under 20% detected once. The chain has TRBV6-5 and TRBJ1-1; D is possibly TRBD1 (6 bases). This clonotype was sampled from a human donor who was either an allogeneic HSCT recipient or a stem cell or donor lymphocyte infusion donor (not recorded which). It is not recorded whose cells these are; they may come from a transplant donor. The sample was blood, either unsorted or a sorted T cell fraction (not recorded which). This CDR3 reads CASSYSRGDTEAFF. CDR3 nucleotide sequence: TGTGCCAGCAGTTACAGCAGGGGCGACACTGAAGCTTTCTTT.